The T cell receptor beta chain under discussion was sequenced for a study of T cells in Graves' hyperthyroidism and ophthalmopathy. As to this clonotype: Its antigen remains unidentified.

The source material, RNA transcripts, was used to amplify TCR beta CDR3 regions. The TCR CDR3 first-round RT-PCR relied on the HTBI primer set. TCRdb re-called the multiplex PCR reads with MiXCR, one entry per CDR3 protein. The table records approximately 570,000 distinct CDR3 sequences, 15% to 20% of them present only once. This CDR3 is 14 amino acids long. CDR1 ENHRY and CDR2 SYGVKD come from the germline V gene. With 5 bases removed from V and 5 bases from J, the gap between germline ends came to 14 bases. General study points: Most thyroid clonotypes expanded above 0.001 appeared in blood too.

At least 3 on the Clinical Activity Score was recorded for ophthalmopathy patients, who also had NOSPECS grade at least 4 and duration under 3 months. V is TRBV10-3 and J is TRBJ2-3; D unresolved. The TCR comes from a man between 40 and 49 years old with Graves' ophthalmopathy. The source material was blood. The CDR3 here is CAISTLPTGDTQYF. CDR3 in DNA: TGTGCCATCAGTACTCTTCCCACGGGAGATACGCAGTATTTT.